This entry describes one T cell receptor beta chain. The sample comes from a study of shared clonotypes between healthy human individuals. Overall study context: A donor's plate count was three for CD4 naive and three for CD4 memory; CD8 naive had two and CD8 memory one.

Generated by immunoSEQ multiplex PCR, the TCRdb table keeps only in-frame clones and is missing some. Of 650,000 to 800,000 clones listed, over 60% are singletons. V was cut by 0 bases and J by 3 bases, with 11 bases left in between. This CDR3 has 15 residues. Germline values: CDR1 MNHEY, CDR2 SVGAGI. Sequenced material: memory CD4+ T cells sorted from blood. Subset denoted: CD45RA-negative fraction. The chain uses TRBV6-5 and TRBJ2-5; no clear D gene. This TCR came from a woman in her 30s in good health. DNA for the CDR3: TGTGCCAGCAGTTACTCGTGGGCAGCGAAAGAGACCCAGTACTTC. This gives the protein CASSYSWAAKETQYF.